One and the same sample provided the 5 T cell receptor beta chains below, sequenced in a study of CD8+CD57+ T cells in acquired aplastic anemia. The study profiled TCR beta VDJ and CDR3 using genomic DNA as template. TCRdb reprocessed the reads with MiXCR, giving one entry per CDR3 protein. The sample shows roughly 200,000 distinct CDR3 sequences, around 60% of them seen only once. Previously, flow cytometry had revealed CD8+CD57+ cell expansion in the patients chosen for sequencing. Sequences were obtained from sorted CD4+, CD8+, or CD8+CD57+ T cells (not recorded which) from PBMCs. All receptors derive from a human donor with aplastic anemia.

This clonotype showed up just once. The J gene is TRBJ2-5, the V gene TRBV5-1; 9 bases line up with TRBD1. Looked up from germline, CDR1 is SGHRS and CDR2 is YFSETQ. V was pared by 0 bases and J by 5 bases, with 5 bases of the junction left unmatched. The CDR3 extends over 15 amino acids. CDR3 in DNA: TGCGCCAGCAGCTTGGGGGACAGGGATTGGGAGACCCAGTACTTC. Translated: CASSLGDRDWETQYF.

CDR3 bases: TGTGCCAGCAGGGATAACACCATATATTTT. It is translated as CASRDNTIYF. The gene calls are TRBV9 and TRBJ1-3, with D uncertain. Germline assignment: CDR1 SGDLS and CDR2 YYNGEE. The ends were cut back, 5 bases at V and 7 bases at J, with 4 bases in the middle. This CDR3 is built from 10 residues.

CDR3 DNA: TGCGCCAGCAGCTCCAGCGGGGGGGCAATTAATGAGCAGTTCTTC. Translating it yields CASSSSGGAINEQFF. The V call is TRBV5-1, the J call TRBJ2-1, with 10 bases that match TRBD2. This CDR3 region has 15 residues. The germline CDR1 and CDR2 sequences are SGHRS and YFSETQ. Trimming cost V 3 bases and J 7 bases; bases outside gene matches: 7.

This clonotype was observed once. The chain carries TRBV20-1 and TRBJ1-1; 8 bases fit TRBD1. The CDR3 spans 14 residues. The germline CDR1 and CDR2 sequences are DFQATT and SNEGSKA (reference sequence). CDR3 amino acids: CTPRAGGQNTEAFF. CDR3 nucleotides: TGCACACCCAGGGCAGGGGGCCAGAACACTGAAGCTTTCTTT.

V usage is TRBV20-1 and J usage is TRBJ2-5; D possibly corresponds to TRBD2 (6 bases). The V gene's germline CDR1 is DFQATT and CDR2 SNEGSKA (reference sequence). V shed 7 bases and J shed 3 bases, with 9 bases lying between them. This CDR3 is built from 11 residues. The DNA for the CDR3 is TGCAGTGGGATAGCGGAAGAGACCCAGTACTTC. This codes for CSGIAEETQYF.